This T cell receptor beta chain was observed in a study of blood T cell repertoires in COVID-19. Overall study context: There were acute and convalescent COVID-19 samples, and they came from the United States, Italy and Spain. The cDNA or gDNA used as material had been derived from T cells, B-cell-depleted T cells, or PBMCs.

V was clipped by 2 bases and J by 3 bases, with 14 bases between them. The CDR3 extends over 16 amino acids. Germline V lookup: CDR1 MGHRA, CDR2 YSYEKL. In the original analysis: For nucleated cells, counts were estimated from reference gene primer amplification. Profiling relied on immunoSEQ multiplex PCR, and the TCRdb table lists in-frame clones only, not all of them. That table supplies the V and J calls and clone size; D and trimming were determined from the DNA. The sample shows approximately 83,000 clones, around four fifths of them seen only once. This receptor was obtained from a man between 50 and 59 years old with acute or convalescent COVID-19. What was sequenced was peripheral blood. The rearrangement uses TRBV4-1 and TRBJ1-3, with D maybe TRBD1 (6 bases). This CDR3 reads CASSQYPGTSGNTIYF. Here the CDR3 DNA reads TGCGCCAGCAGCCAATACCCCGGGACAAGTGGAAACACCATATATTTT.